One and the same sample provided the 7 T cell receptor beta chains below, sequenced in a study of CD8+ T cells in alopecia areata. RNA was isolated and reverse transcribed to cDNA, the sequencing template. The method was immunoSEQ multiplex PCR; TCRdb's version includes in-frame clones alone and lacks a portion of them. The sample shows around 15,000 clones, about 63% of them seen only once. Alopecia areata patients provided lesional scalp punch biopsies and peripheral blood. Sequenced sample: skin. These receptors came from a human donor with alopecia areata.

CDR3 sequence: CASSKTSGNLETQYF. Here the CDR3 DNA reads TGTGCCAGTAGTAAGACTAGCGGGAATCTGGAGACCCAGTACTTC. This sequence joins TRBV19 and TRBJ2-5; TRBD2 aligns across 11 bases. In germline, CDR1 is LNHDA, CDR2 SQIVND (reference sequence). The length of the CDR3 is 15 residues. After removal of 4 bases from V and 5 bases from J, the junction contained 6 bases not matched to a gene.

The V and J genes are TRBV15 and TRBJ2-3, with D uncertain. V dropped 0 bases and J dropped 1 base, with 11 bases sitting between them. The V gene's germline CDR1 is LNHNV and CDR2 YYDKDF (reference sequence). The CDR3 loop spans 16 amino acids. The CDR3 region is CATSRDLVRRTDTQYF. The CDR3 coding sequence is TGTGCCACCAGCAGAGATCTTGTCCGCCGCACAGATACGCAGTATTTT. The full variable domain, in which reference TRBV15 and TRBJ2-3 provide the parts outside the CDR3, is DAMVIQNPRYQVTQFGKPVTLSCSQTLNHNVMYWYQQKSSQAPKLLFHYYDKDFNNEADTPDNFQSRRPNTSFCFLDIRSPGLGDTAMYLCATSRDLVRRTDTQYFGPGTRLTVL.

This chain connects TRBV9 to TRBJ2-1, with TRBD2 matching 9 bases. Per the germline V gene, CDR1 is SGDLS and CDR2 is YYNGEE. The junction had 18 bases not matched to a gene; V was cut back by 4 bases and J by 10 bases. CDR3 size: 17 residues. As DNA, the CDR3 is TGTGCCAGCAGCCCCACTGGGGGGCTAGCGGGATACGGCGAGCAGTTCTTC. Amino acids: CASSPTGGLAGYGEQFF.

J is TRBJ2-2 and V is TRBV10-3; 7 nucleotides line up with TRBD2. J lost 1 base, V lost 9 bases, and 5 bases had no gene match. The CDR3 runs 14 residues. Germline assignment: CDR1 ENHRY and CDR2 SYGVKD. The CDR3: CAMNSGGNTGELFF. CDR3 DNA sequence: TGTGCCATGAATTCGGGAGGGAACACCGGGGAGCTGTTTTTT.

This chain joins TRBV28 and TRBJ2-5; 7 bases match TRBD2. V dropped 1 base and J dropped 3; count of bases not matched to a gene: 20. This CDR3 is 20 amino acids long. Germline CDR1 and CDR2: MDHEN and SYDVKM. The CDR3 spells CASSLFRLLTRDYKKETQYF. In DNA form, the CDR3 reads TGTGCCAGCAGTTTATTTCGTCTCCTAACCCGGGACTATAAGAAAGAGACCCAGTACTTC.

This clone has a handful of counts. V and J are TRBV2 and TRBJ2-3; TRBD1 or TRBD2 may be the D gene (5 bases each). Trimming removed 2 bases at V and 0 bases at J, with 9 bases between. Germline CDR1 reads SNHLY; CDR2 reads FYNNEI. The CDR3 runs 15 residues. The CDR3 DNA follows: TGTGCCAGCAGTGAATTTGGGGGTAGCACAGATACGCAGTATTTT. The encoded protein is CASSEFGGSTDTQYF. Using reference TRBV2 and TRBJ2-3 for the parts outside the CDR3, the full variable domain is EPEVTQTPSHQVTQMGQEVILRCVPISNHLYFYWYRQILGQKVEFLVSFYNNEISEKSEIFDDQFSVERPDGSNFTLKIRSTKLEDSAMYFCASSEFGGSTDTQYFGPGTRLTVL.

J is TRBJ2-6 and V is TRBV11-2; D not certain. The CDR3 has 14 residues. V lost 4 bases and J lost 7, with 11 bases in between. Germline V lookup: CDR1 SGHAT, CDR2 FQNNGV. Here the CDR3 reads CASSSIKSANVLTF. The CDR3 DNA reads TGTGCCAGCAGCTCGATTAAATCTGCCAACGTCCTGACTTTC.